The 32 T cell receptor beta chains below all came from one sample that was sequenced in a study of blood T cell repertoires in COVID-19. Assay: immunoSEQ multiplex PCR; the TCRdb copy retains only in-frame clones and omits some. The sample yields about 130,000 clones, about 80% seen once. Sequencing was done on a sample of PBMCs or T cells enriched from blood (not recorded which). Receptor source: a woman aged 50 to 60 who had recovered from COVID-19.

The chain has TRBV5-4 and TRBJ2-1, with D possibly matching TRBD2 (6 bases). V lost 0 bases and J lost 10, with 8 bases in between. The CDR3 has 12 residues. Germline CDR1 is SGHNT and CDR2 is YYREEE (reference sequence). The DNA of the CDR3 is TGTGCCAGCAGCTTGGACGCGGGGGAGCAGTTCTTC. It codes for CASSLDAGEQFF.

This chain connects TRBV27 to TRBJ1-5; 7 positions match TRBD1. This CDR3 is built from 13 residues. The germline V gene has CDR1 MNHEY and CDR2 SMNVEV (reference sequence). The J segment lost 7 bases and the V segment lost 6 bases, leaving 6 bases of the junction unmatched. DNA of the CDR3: TGTGCCAGCAGACCGGACAGGTACCAGCCCCAGCATTTT. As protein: CASRPDRYQPQHF.

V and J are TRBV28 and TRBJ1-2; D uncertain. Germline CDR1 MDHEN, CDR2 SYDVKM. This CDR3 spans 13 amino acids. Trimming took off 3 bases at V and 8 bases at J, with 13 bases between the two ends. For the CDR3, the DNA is TGTGCCAGCAGTTTGGCGGGGTTGGGAGGCTACACCTTC. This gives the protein CASSLAGLGGYTF.

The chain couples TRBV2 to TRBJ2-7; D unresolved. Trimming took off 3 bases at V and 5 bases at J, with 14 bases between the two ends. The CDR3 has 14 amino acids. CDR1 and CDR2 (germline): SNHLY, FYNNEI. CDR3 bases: TGTGCCAGCAGTGAGGGCATCTTAAGAGACGAGCAGTACGTC. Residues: CASSEGILRDEQYV.

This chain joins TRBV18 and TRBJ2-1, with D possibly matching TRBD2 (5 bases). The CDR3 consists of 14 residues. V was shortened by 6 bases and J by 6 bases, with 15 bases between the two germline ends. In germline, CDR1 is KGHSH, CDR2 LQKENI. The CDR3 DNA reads TGTGCCAGCTCGTCCGGGATAATGGGCAATGAGCAGTTCTTC. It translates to CASSSGIMGNEQFF.

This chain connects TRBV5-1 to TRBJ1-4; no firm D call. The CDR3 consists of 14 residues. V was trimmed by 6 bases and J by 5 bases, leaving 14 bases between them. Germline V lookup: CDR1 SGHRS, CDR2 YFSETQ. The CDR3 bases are TGCGCCAGCACGCTGACAACCGCGAATGAAAAACTGTTTTTT. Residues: CASTLTTANEKLFF. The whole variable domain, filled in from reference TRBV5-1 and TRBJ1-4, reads KAGVTQTPRYLIKTRGQQVTLSCSPISGHRSVSWYQQTPGQGLQFLFEYFSETQRNKGNFPGRFSGRQFSNSRSEMNVSTLELGDSALYLCASTLTTANEKLFFGSGTQLSVL.

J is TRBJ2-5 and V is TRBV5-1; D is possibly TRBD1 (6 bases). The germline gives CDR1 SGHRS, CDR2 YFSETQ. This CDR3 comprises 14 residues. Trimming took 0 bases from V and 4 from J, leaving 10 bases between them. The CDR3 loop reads CASSLVGRGETQYF. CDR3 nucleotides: TGCGCCAGCAGCTTGGTAGGCAGGGGAGAGACCCAGTACTTC.

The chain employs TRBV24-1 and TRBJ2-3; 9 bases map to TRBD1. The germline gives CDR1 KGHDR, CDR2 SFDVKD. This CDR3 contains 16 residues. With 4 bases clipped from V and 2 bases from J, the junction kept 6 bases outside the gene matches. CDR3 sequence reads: CATSDPGQGVTDTQYF. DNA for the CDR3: TGTGCCACCAGTGACCCGGGACAGGGAGTCACAGATACGCAGTATTTT.

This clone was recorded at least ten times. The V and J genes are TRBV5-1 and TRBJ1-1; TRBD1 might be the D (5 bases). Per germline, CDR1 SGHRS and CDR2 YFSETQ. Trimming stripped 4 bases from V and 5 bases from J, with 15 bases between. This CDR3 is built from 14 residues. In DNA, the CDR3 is TGCGCCAGCAGCCAACAGGAGGGAAGGACTGAAGCTTTCTTT. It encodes CASSQQEGRTEAFF.

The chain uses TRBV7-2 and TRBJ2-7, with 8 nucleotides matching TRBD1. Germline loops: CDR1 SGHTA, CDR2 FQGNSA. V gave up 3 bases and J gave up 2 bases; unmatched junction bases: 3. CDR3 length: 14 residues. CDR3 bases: TGTGCCAGCAGCTTTACAGGGGGACCCTACGAGCAGTACTTC. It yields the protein CASSFTGGPYEQYF.

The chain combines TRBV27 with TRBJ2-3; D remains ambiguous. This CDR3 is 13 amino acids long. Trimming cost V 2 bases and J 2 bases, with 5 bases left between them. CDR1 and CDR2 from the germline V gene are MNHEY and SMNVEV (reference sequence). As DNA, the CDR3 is TGTGCCAGCAGTTTAACTCTCACAGATACGCAGTATTTT. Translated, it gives CASSLTLTDTQYF.

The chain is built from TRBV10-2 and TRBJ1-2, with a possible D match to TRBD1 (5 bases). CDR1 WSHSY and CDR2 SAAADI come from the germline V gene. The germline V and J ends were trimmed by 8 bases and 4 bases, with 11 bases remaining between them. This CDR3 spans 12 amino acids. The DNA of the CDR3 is TGCGCCAGCTTTAGGGACTTCTATGGCTACACCTTC. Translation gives CASFRDFYGYTF.

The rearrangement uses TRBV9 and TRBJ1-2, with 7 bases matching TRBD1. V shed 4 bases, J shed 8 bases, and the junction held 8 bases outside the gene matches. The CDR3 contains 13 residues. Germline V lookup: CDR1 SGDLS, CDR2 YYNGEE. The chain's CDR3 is CASSLTGAGGYTF. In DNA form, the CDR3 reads TGTGCCAGCAGCCTCACAGGGGCGGGGGGCTACACCTTC.

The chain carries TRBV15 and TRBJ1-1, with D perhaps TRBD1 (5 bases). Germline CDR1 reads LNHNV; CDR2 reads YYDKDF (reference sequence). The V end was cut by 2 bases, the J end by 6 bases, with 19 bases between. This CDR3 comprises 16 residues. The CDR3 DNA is TGTGCCACCAGCAGACTCCATGGGGCAAGGTTTGCTGAAGCTTTCTTT. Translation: CATSRLHGARFAEAFF.

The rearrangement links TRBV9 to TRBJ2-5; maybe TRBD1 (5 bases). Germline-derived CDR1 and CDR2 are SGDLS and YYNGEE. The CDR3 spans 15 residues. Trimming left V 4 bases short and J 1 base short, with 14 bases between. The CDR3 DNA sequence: TGTGCCAGCAGCACCCCGTCAGGGTTCCAAGAGACCCAGTACTTC. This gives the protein CASSTPSGFQETQYF.

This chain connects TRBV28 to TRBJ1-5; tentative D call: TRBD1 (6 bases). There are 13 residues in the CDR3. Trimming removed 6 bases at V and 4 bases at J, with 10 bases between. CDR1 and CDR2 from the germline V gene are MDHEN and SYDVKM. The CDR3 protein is CASRGDMNQPQHF. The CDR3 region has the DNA TGTGCCAGCAGAGGGGACATGAATCAGCCCCAGCATTTT.

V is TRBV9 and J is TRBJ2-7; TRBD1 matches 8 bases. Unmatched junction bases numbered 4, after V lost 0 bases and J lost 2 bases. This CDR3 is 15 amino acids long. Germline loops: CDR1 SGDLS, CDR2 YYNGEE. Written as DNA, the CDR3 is TGTGCCAGCAGCGTAGAAACAGGGGGAACCTACGAGCAGTACTTC. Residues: CASSVETGGTYEQYF.

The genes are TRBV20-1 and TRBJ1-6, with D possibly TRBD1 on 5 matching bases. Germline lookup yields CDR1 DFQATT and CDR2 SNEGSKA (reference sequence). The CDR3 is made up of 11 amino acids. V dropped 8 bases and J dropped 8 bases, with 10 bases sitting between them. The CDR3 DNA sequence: TGCAGTCCCTGGGGCGATTCACCCCTCCACTTT. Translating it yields CSPWGDSPLHF.

Written as DNA, the CDR3 is TGCGCCAGCAGCTTGGGGGCAGGGAACCAGCCCCAGCATTTT. Translation gives CASSLGAGNQPQHF. The chain recombines TRBV5-1 with TRBJ1-5; TRBD1 might be the D (5 bases). Trimming stripped 0 bases from V and 7 bases from J, with 11 bases between. CDR1 is SGHRS and CDR2 is YFSETQ in the germline V gene. The CDR3 sequence is 14 residues long. Complete variable domain (other parts from reference TRBV5-1 and TRBJ1-5): KAGVTQTPRYLIKTRGQQVTLSCSPISGHRSVSWYQQTPGQGLQFLFEYFSETQRNKGNFPGRFSGRQFSNSRSEMNVSTLELGDSALYLCASSLGAGNQPQHFGDGTRLSIL.

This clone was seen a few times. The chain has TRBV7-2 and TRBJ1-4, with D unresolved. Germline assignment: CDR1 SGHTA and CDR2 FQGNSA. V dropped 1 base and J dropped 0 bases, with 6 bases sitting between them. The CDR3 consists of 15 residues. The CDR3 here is CASSLERATNEKLFF. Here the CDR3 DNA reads TGTGCCAGCAGCTTAGAGAGAGCAACTAATGAAAAACTGTTTTTT.

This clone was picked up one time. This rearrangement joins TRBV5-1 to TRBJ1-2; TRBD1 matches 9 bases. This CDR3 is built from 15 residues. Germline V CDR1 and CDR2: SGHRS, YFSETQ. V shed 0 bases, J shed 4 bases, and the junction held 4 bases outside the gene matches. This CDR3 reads CASSLEGQGSYGYTF. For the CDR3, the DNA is TGCGCCAGCAGCTTGGAGGGACAGGGCTCCTATGGCTACACCTTC.

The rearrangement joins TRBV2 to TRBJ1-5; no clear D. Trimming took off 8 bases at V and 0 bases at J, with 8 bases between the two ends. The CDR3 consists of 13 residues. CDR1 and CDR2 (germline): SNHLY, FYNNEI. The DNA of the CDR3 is TGTGCCAGCCAGGACTTTAGCAATCAGCCCCAGCATTTT. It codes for CASQDFSNQPQHF.

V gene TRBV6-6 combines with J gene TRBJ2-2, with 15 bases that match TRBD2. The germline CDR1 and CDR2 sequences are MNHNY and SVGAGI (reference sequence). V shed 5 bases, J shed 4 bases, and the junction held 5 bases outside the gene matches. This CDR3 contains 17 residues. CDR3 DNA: TGTGCCAGCAGTCTGGGACTAGCGGGGGGCGTCACCGGGGAGCTGTTTTTT. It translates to CASSLGLAGGVTGELFF.

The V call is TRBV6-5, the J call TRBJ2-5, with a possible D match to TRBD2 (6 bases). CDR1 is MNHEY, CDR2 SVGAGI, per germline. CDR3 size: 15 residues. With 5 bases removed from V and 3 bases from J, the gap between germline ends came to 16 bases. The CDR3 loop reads CASSTTVPGEETQYF. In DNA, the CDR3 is TGTGCCAGCAGTACTACCGTCCCGGGAGAAGAGACCCAGTACTTC.

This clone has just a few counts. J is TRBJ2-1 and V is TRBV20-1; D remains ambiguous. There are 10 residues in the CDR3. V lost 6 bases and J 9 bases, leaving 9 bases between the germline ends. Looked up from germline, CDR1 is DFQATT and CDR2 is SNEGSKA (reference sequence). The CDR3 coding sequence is TGCAGTGCCTTATTCAGTGAGCAGTTCTTC. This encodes CSALFSEQFF.

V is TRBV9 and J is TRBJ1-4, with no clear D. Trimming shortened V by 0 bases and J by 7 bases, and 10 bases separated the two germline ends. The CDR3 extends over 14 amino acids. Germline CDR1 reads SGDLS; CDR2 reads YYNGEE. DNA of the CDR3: TGTGCCAGCAGCGTAGGGAGGTCAGTTGAAAAACTGTTTTTT. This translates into CASSVGRSVEKLFF.

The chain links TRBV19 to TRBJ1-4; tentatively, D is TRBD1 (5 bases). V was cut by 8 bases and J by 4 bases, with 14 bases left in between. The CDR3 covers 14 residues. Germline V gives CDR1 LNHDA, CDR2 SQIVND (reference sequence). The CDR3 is CASSIQGFNEKLFF. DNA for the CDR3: TGTGCCAGTTCCATCCAGGGCTTTAATGAAAAACTGTTTTTT.

The DNA of the CDR3 is TGTGCCAGTAGTCCCCGGGTAGCGGGCGGGCAAGAGACCCAGTACTTC. Protein product: CASSPRVAGGQETQYF. The chain recombines TRBV19 with TRBJ2-5; 7 nucleotides agree with TRBD2. Trimming cost V 5 bases and J 2 bases; bases outside gene matches: 11. This CDR3 has 16 residues. Germline-derived CDR1 and CDR2 are LNHDA and SQIVND (reference sequence).

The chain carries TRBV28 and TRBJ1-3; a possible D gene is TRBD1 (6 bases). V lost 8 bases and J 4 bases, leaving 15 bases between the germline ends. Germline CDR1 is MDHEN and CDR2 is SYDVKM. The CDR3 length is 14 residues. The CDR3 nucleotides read TGTGCCAGCCGCCTTGGACAGTTAGGAAACACCATATATTTT. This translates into CASRLGQLGNTIYF.

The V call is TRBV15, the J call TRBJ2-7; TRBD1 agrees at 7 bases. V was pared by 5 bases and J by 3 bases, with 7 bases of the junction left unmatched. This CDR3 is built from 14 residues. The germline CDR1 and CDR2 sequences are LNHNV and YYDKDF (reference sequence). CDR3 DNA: TGTGCCACCAGCGGGGACAGTGCCCACTACGAGCAGTACTTC. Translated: CATSGDSAHYEQYF.

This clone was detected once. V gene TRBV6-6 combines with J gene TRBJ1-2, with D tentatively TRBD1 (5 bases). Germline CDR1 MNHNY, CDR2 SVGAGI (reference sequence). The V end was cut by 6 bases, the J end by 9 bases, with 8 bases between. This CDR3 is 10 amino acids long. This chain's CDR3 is CASSSGSYTF. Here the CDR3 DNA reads TGTGCCAGCAGCTCAGGGAGCTACACCTTC.

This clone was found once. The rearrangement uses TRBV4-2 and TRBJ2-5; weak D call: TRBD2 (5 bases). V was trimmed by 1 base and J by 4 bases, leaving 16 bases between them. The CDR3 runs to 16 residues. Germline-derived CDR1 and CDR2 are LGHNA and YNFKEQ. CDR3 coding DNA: TGTGCCAGCAGCCAAGGGTTGCGTCCCAGCGGAGAGACCCAGTACTTC. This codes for CASSQGLRPSGETQYF.